Below are 12 T cell receptor beta chains sequenced from a single sample in a study of T cells in Graves' hyperthyroidism and ophthalmopathy. Amplification of TCR beta CDR3 regions was performed using RNA transcripts as template. The HTBI primer set served for first-round RT-PCR of the TCR CDR3. MiXCR was run by TCRdb on the multiplex PCR reads, yielding one entry per CDR3 protein. The sample includes a few hundred thousand distinct CDR3 sequences, about 43% of them seen just once. The specimen sequenced was peripheral blood or thyroid tissue (not recorded which). These receptors came from a woman between 18 and 29 years old with Graves' hyperthyroidism.

The chain has TRBV9 and TRBJ2-1; tentative D call: TRBD1 (6 bases). Trimming cost V 4 bases and J 4 bases, with 15 bases left between them. The germline V gene has CDR1 SGDLS and CDR2 YYNGEE. The CDR3 contains 15 residues. DNA of the CDR3: TGTGCCAGCAGCCAGACAGGCTTTAGTTACAATGAGCAGTTCTTC. Translating it yields CASSQTGFSYNEQFF.

The V call is TRBV11-2, the J call TRBJ2-5, with 8 bases that match TRBD2. In germline, CDR1 is SGHAT, CDR2 FQNNGV. The CDR3 has 18 amino acids. Trimming removed 4 bases from V and 7 bases from J; junction bases left unmatched: 20. The CDR3 protein is CASSSLLAAYGGEGTQYF. CDR3 sequence (DNA): TGTGCCAGCAGCTCGCTACTAGCGGCCTATGGAGGGGAGGGGACCCAGTACTTC.

A few counts support this clonotype. The chain is built from TRBV24-1 and TRBJ2-3; possible D gene TRBD2, 5 bases. The CDR3 length is 14 residues. Germline lookup yields CDR1 KGHDR and CDR2 SFDVKD. The V end was cut by 7 bases, the J end by 4 bases, with 14 bases between. The CDR3 protein is CATSLRGLADTQYF. Here the CDR3 DNA reads TGTGCCACCAGCTTACGCGGGCTAGCAGATACGCAGTATTTT.

This clonotype was recorded at least ten times. V and J are TRBV18 and TRBJ1-1, with TRBD1 matching 7 bases. Germline assignment: CDR1 KGHSH and CDR2 LQKENI. J gave up 5 bases and V 3 bases, and 6 bases lay outside the gene matches. This CDR3 region has 14 residues. This CDR3 is CASSPETGFTEAFF. In nucleotides, the CDR3 is TGTGCCAGCTCACCCGAGACAGGGTTTACTGAAGCTTTCTTT. Looking up the rest from reference TRBV18 and TRBJ1-1 gives the full variable domain: NAGVMQNPRHLVRRRGQEARLRCSPMKGHSHVYWYRQLPEEGLKFMVYLQKENIIDESGMPKERFSAEFPKEGPSILRIQQVVRGDSAAYFCASSPETGFTEAFFGQGTRLTVV.

In this sample, this clonotype turned up many times. The CDR3 sequence: CASSLAPQGSGEKLFF. The CDR3 region has the DNA TGTGCCAGCAGCTTAGCGCCTCAGGGATCGGGGGAAAAACTGTTTTTT. This sequence joins TRBV7-2 and TRBJ1-4; TRBD1 is a possible D gene (5 bases). This CDR3 has 16 residues. Trimming took off 0 bases at V and 8 bases at J, with 16 bases between the two ends. The germline gives CDR1 SGHTA, CDR2 FQGNSA.

In regard to this clonotype: This may be a read error: a much more frequent sequence differs by one nucleotide. The chain is built from TRBV28 and TRBJ2-7; 7 bases are a match to TRBD2. Per the germline V gene, CDR1 is MDHEN and CDR2 is SYDVKM. V shed 8 bases and J 2 bases; nucleotides not matched to a gene: 6. This CDR3 is built from 13 residues. CDR3 sequence reads: CASGIREAYEQYF. The CDR3 DNA sequence: TGTGCCAGCGGTATCCGGGAGGCCTACGAGCAGTACTTC. Combining the CDR3 with reference TRBV28 and TRBJ2-7 gives the whole variable domain DVKVTQSSRYLVKRTGEKVFLECVQDMDHENMFWYRQDPGLGLRLIYFSYDVKMKEKGDIPEGYSVSREKKERFSLILESASTNQTSMYLCASGIREAYEQYFGPGTRLTVT.

This clonotype was counted ten times or more. The chain links TRBV7-9 to TRBJ2-7; 10 nucleotides align to TRBD1. J was trimmed by 6 bases and V by 5 bases; bases with no gene match: 4. The germline CDR1 and CDR2 sequences are SEHNR and FQNEAQ (reference sequence). The CDR3 length is 13 residues. The DNA for the CDR3 is TGTGCCAGCAGCCGGGACAGGGGAGGCGAGCAGTACTTC. Its protein is CASSRDRGGEQYF.

This clonotype was recorded at least ten times. The V and J genes are TRBV29-1 and TRBJ1-2; 8 bases fit TRBD1. The CDR3 has 12 residues. With 4 bases clipped from V and 2 bases from J, the junction kept 0 bases outside the gene matches. Germline V CDR1 and CDR2: SQVTM, ANQGSEA. The CDR3 sequence: CSVGTGNYGYTF. Here the CDR3 DNA reads TGCAGCGTTGGGACAGGGAACTATGGCTACACCTTC.

The rearrangement uses TRBV10-3 and TRBJ1-1; a weak D match, TRBD1 (6 bases). The V end was cut by 4 bases, the J end by 5 bases, with 17 bases between. CDR1 is ENHRY, CDR2 SYGVKD, per germline. The length of the CDR3 is 15 residues. The CDR3 is CAISVQGGGGTEAFF. The CDR3, as DNA: TGTGCCATCAGTGTACAGGGAGGAGGTGGAACTGAAGCTTTCTTT.

This clonotype was detected only a few times. This chain uses TRBV6-5 with TRBJ1-1, with 7 bases aligning to TRBD1. V dropped 6 bases and J dropped 0; count of bases not matched to a gene: 4. Germline values: CDR1 MNHEY, CDR2 SVGAGI. The CDR3 has 14 residues. This chain's CDR3 is CASSPTGVNTEAFF. The CDR3 bases are TGTGCCAGCAGCCCCACAGGGGTGAACACTGAAGCTTTCTTT.

V is TRBV7-8 and J is TRBJ2-7; 7 nucleotides align to TRBD2. Trimming removed 6 bases from V and 4 bases from J; junction bases left unmatched: 6. CDR1 and CDR2 from the germline V gene are SGHVS and FQNEAQ. The CDR3 spans 13 residues. CDR3 sequence: CASRPGGDYEQYF. Here the CDR3 DNA reads TGTGCCAGCAGGCCGGGAGGAGATTACGAGCAGTACTTC.

The rearrangement links TRBV7-9 to TRBJ2-5; possibly TRBD1 for D (6 bases). V lost 5 bases and J 7 bases, leaving 17 bases between the germline ends. Germline assignment: CDR1 SEHNR and CDR2 FQNEAQ (reference sequence). The CDR3 extends over 14 amino acids. CDR3 DNA: TGTGCCAGCAGCAAAAACAGGGACGGTGCGACCCAGTACTTC. Its translation: CASSKNRDGATQYF.